Below are 2 T cell receptor beta chains sequenced from a single sample in a study of identical twins' blood T cells. TCRdb analysed the 5' RACE reads with MiXCR anew, one entry per CDR3 protein. In the table there are 400,000 or so distinct CDR3 sequences, 25% to 35% of which are singletons. Sequenced material: PBMCs. All receptors derive from a woman aged 18-55 years in good health.

This sequence joins TRBV20-1 and TRBJ1-3; TRBD1 matches 7 bases. CDR1 is DFQATT and CDR2 is SNEGSKA in the germline V gene (reference sequence). The CDR3 sequence is 12 residues long. V trimming: 3 bases; J trimming: 7 bases; junction bases outside the gene matches: 3. CDR3 loop: CSASARGNTIYF. The CDR3 DNA sequence: TGCAGTGCTAGCGCCAGGGGGAACACCATATATTTT.

V is TRBV20-1 and J is TRBJ1-6; the match to TRBD1 covers 8 bases. This CDR3 comprises 12 residues. Trimming at V came to 3 bases and at J to 10 bases, leaving 2 bases not matched to a gene. Germline CDR1 and CDR2: DFQATT and SNEGSKA (reference sequence). The chain's CDR3 is CSARDRDSPLHF. In DNA, the CDR3 is TGCAGTGCTAGGGACAGGGACTCACCCCTCCACTTT.